These 2 T cell receptor beta chains were sequenced from one sample in a study of early T cells in non-severe SARS-CoV-2 infection. TCRdb independently ran MiXCR on the 5' RACE reads; one entry per CDR3 protein. The sample includes 75,000 to 100,000 distinct CDR3 sequences, roughly 15% seen only once; the top ten take 0.95% to 1.5%. Sequencing was performed on whole blood. Receptor source: an adult who was a healthcare worker with PCR-confirmed SARS-CoV-2 infection or an uninfected control (not recorded which).

V usage is TRBV9 and J usage is TRBJ2-7; no reliable D call. Germline V gene data show CDR1 as SGDLS and CDR2 as YYNGEE. Trimming stripped 3 bases from V and 4 bases from J, with 14 bases between. The CDR3 has 14 residues. CDR3 region: CASSETDDTYEQYF. The CDR3 DNA is TGTGCCAGCAGCGAAACTGATGACACGTACGAGCAGTACTTC.

This chain connects TRBV4-2 to TRBJ2-7; perhaps D is TRBD1 or TRBD2 (5 bases each). CDR1 and CDR2 (germline): LGHNA, YNFKEQ. V dropped 4 bases and J dropped 7 bases, with 20 bases sitting between them. CDR3 size: 15 residues. CDR3 in DNA: TGTGCCAGCAGCCGAACCGGGACCCAACATAGAGAGCAGTACTTC. Residues: CASSRTGTQHREQYF.